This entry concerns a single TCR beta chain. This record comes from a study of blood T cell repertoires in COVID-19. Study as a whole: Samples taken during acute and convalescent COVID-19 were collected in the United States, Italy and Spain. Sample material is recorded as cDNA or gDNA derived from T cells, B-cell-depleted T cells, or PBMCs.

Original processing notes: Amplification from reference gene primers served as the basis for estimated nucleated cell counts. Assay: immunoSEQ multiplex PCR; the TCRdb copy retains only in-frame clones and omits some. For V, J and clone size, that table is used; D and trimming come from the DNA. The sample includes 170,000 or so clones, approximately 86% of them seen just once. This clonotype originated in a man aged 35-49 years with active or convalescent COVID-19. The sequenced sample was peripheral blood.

The CDR3 DNA is TGTGCCACCAGTCTAGCGGGGGGTTACGAGCAGTACTTC. Translating gives CATSLAGGYEQYF. V gene TRBV24-1 combines with J gene TRBJ2-7; 11 positions agree with TRBD2. The CDR3 has 13 residues. Trimming took 6 bases from V and 4 from J; bases not matched to a gene: 1. Germline lookup yields CDR1 KGHDR and CDR2 SFDVKD.